These 16 T cell receptor beta chains originate from one sample sequenced in a study of blood T cell repertoires in COVID-19. Method: immunoSEQ multiplex PCR; TCRdb's copy keeps in-frame clones and lacks some. This sample yields 85,000 to 90,000 clones, of which about 88% are seen a single time; less than 6.5% belongs to the top ten. Source material: peripheral blood. The receptors originated from an elderly woman with active COVID-19.

The chain combines TRBV28 with TRBJ2-3, with TRBD1 as a possible D gene (6 bases). The CDR3 is 19 residues long. Trimming removed 3 bases at V and 0 bases at J, with 22 bases between. From germline, CDR1 is MDHEN and CDR2 SYDVKM. The CDR3 reads CASSLGPRRGFVSTDTQYF. The CDR3 DNA follows: TGTGCCAGCAGTTTGGGCCCTCGCAGGGGCTTTGTAAGCACAGATACGCAGTATTTT. Full variable domain (rest looked up from reference TRBV28 and TRBJ2-3): DVKVTQSSRYLVKRTGEKVFLECVQDMDHENMFWYRQDPGLGLRLIYFSYDVKMKEKGDIPEGYSVSREKKERFSLILESASTNQTSMYLCASSLGPRRGFVSTDTQYFGPGTRLTVL.

The chain uses TRBV6-6 and TRBJ2-7; D possibly corresponds to TRBD2 (5 bases). Trimming stripped 2 bases from V and 3 bases from J, with 11 bases between. Germline CDR1 reads MNHNY; CDR2 reads SVGAGI (reference sequence). This CDR3 is 14 amino acids long. The CDR3 DNA reads as TGTGCCAGCAGTTACCGGACTGAATACTACGAGCAGTACTTC. Translated, it gives CASSYRTEYYEQYF.

The chain employs TRBV18 and TRBJ2-5; D might be TRBD2 (6 bases). V was clipped by 2 bases and J by 3 bases, with 19 bases between them. This CDR3 has 17 amino acids. The germline V gene has CDR1 KGHSH and CDR2 LQKENI. The CDR3 DNA sequence: TGTGCCAGCTCACCATTTTTTAGTGCGGGGTTTGAAGAGACCCAGTACTTC. Encoded protein: CASSPFFSAGFEETQYF.

The rearrangement joins TRBV2 to TRBJ2-1, with D perhaps matching TRBD2 (6 bases). V gave up 5 bases and J gave up 7 bases, with 9 bases separating them. CDR1 and CDR2 (germline): SNHLY, FYNNEI. This CDR3 is 12 amino acids long. CDR3 loop: CASSRLVNEQFF. Written as DNA, the CDR3 is TGTGCCAGCAGTCGACTAGTAAATGAGCAGTTCTTC.

This chain joins TRBV28 and TRBJ1-1, with D hard to call. Germline values: CDR1 MDHEN, CDR2 SYDVKM. This CDR3 has 12 amino acids. V gave up 7 bases and J gave up 1 base, with 7 bases separating them. This CDR3 reads CASNGWNTEAFF. The CDR3 nucleotides are TGTGCCAGCAACGGGTGGAACACTGAAGCTTTCTTT.

This clone has more than one count but fewer than ten. The chain has TRBV4-2 and TRBJ2-7; possibly TRBD1 for D (5 bases). Trimming shortened V by 1 base and J by 5 bases, and 12 bases separated the two germline ends. This CDR3 is built from 14 residues. Germline V gene lookup returns CDR1 LGHNA and CDR2 YNFKEQ. CDR3 sequence: CASSQGSRDNEQYF. The CDR3 coding sequence is TGTGCCAGCAGCCAAGGTTCCAGGGATAACGAGCAGTACTTC.

This clone was seen more than once but under ten times. The gene calls are TRBV4-2 and TRBJ2-5, with D hard to call. CDR1 and CDR2 (germline): LGHNA, YNFKEQ. The CDR3 totals 16 residues. The ends were cut back, 0 bases at V and 4 bases at J, with 15 bases in the middle. The CDR3 loop reads CASSQDAGSYRETQYF. The CDR3 nucleotides read TGTGCCAGCAGCCAAGATGCTGGTAGCTATAGAGAGACCCAGTACTTC.

This chain connects TRBV19 to TRBJ2-3; no clear D. V was shortened by 5 bases and J by 5 bases, with 20 bases between the two germline ends. The CDR3 loop spans 16 amino acids. Germline V gene lookup returns CDR1 LNHDA and CDR2 SQIVND (reference sequence). Written as DNA, the CDR3 is TGTGCCAGTAGTTGGGTCCTACGGGTTCGAGGAGATACGCAGTATTTT. It encodes CASSWVLRVRGDTQYF.

The chain joins TRBV7-3 to TRBJ2-1; the D is unclear. There are 13 residues in the CDR3. V was pared by 2 bases and J by 4 bases, with 6 bases between. The germline CDR1 and CDR2 sequences are SGHTA and FQGTGA. The CDR3, as DNA: TGTGCCAGCAGCTTAGCGATATACAATGAGCAGTTCTTC. Protein product: CASSLAIYNEQFF.

The chain recombines TRBV9 with TRBJ2-1, with 14 bases lining up with TRBD2. The CDR3 has 20 amino acids. Germline V gives CDR1 SGDLS, CDR2 YYNGEE. V shed 4 bases, J shed 7 bases, and the junction held 19 bases outside the gene matches. The CDR3 DNA reads as TGTGCCAGCAGCATCCGGGTGACCGGGACTAGCGGGAGAGGTAGGAATGAGCAGTTCTTC. Translated: CASSIRVTGTSGRGRNEQFF. Supplemented by reference TRBV9 and TRBJ2-1, the full variable domain reads DSGVTQTPKHLITATGQRVTLRCSPRSGDLSVYWYQQSLDQGLQFLIQYYNGEERAKGNILERFSAQQFPDLHSELNLSSLELGDSALYFCASSIRVTGTSGRGRNEQFFGPGTRLTVL.

The chain carries TRBV6-5 and TRBJ2-3; D possibly corresponds to TRBD2 (6 bases). Germline V lookup: CDR1 MNHEY, CDR2 SVGAGI. This CDR3 region has 13 residues. V lost 6 bases, J lost 3 bases, and 10 bases lay in between. The CDR3 reads CASSLAGTDTQYF. CDR3 nucleotide sequence: TGTGCCAGCAGCCTCGCGGGAACAGATACGCAGTATTTT.

This chain uses TRBV9 with TRBJ2-7; TRBD2 is a possible D gene (5 bases). V was clipped by 1 base and J by 0 bases, with 8 bases between them. Germline CDR1 reads SGDLS; CDR2 reads YYNGEE. This CDR3 has 14 amino acids. CDR3 region: CASSVTTSSYEQYF. In DNA form, the CDR3 reads TGTGCCAGCAGCGTAACTACTAGCTCCTACGAGCAGTACTTC. The complete variable domain, with remaining parts taken from reference TRBV9 and TRBJ2-7, reads DSGVTQTPKHLITATGQRVTLRCSPRSGDLSVYWYQQSLDQGLQFLIQYYNGEERAKGNILERFSAQQFPDLHSELNLSSLELGDSALYFCASSVTTSSYEQYFGPGTRLTVT.

The chain has TRBV20-1 and TRBJ1-2; 11 bases map to TRBD1. Germline V CDR1 and CDR2: DFQATT, SNEGSKA (reference sequence). V shed 3 bases and J 6 bases; nucleotides not matched to a gene: 6. The CDR3 length is 14 residues. CDR3 nucleotide sequence: TGCAGTGCTAGTCGGTGGACAGGGGGCGATGGCTACACCTTC. Protein: CSASRWTGGDGYTF.

J is TRBJ2-3 and V is TRBV28; TRBD2 agrees at 13 bases. Trimming took 6 bases from V and 10 from J; bases not matched to a gene: 7. Germline loops: CDR1 MDHEN, CDR2 SYDVKM. This CDR3 comprises 14 residues. The CDR3 bases are TGTGCCAGCAGGCCACCGGGACTAGCGGGATCGCAGTATTTT. This translates into CASRPPGLAGSQYF.

The chain links TRBV28 to TRBJ2-7; D not resolved. The CDR3 spans 13 residues. The germline V gene encodes CDR1 MDHEN and CDR2 SYDVKM. Between the trimmed V and J ends, which lost 4 bases and 2 bases, there was a span of 9 bases. In DNA, the CDR3 is TGTGCCAGCAGTTATTCCGTCCCCTACGAGCAGTACTTC. Encoded protein: CASSYSVPYEQYF.

The J gene is TRBJ2-7, the V gene TRBV4-3, with 15 bases that match TRBD2. Germline V gives CDR1 LGHNA, CDR2 YSLEER. Unmatched junction bases numbered 6, after V lost 3 bases and J lost 0 bases. The CDR3 is made up of 18 amino acids. CDR3 coding DNA: TGCGCCAGCAGCCACTGGACTAGCGGGAGGGCCGACTCCTACGAGCAGTACTTC. Its protein product is CASSHWTSGRADSYEQYF.